The 7 T cell receptor beta chains in this list originate from one sample, sequenced in a study of PD-1 blockade in classical Hodgkin lymphoma (dated by TCRdb to 2020 to 2022). Libraries were built with the immunoSEQ multiplex PCR assay. TCRdb mirrors the immuneACCESS table, restricted to in-frame sequences. Some clones are absent from its copies; in checked studies, under half trace to an unresolved V gene, and the reason for the others is unknown. The sample table contains about 96,000 clones; only one count was recorded for about 92% of them. The ten largest clones add up to 2% of the sample. The sample's time point label is to be understood as: cycle 4 day 1 (C4D1), after less than 7 weeks of nivolumab. All trial patients had relapsed after autologous stem cell transplantation, with cohorts A, B and C differing in prior brentuximab vedotin exposure. The material sequenced was peripheral blood mononuclear cells (PBMCs), taken before the fourth cycle of nivolumab. The receptor source for this set is a human donor with classical Hodgkin lymphoma.

V gene TRBV30 combines with J gene TRBJ2-1; TRBD2 matches 11 bases. The CDR3 is 14 amino acids. V lost 4 bases to trimming and J lost 9 bases; unmatched junction nucleotides: 8. Germline CDR1 GTSNPN, CDR2 SVGIG (reference sequence). The CDR3, as DNA: TGTGCCTGGACCCGACTAGCGGGAAGAGGTGAGCAGTTCTTC. Residues: CAWTRLAGRGEQFF.

This clone was seen only once. CDR3 loop: CASSLTWGELGYGYTF. DNA for the CDR3: TGTGCCAGCTCACTTACCTGGGGGGAGCTTGGCTATGGCTACACCTTC. J is TRBJ1-2 and V is TRBV18; a weak D match, TRBD1 (5 bases). V gave up 4 bases and J gave up 4 bases, with 19 bases separating them. This CDR3 contains 16 residues. Germline V lookup: CDR1 KGHSH, CDR2 LQKENI.

The gene calls are TRBV28 and TRBJ2-3, with 7 bases aligning to TRBD2. Germline assignment: CDR1 MDHEN and CDR2 SYDVKM. CDR3 length: 17 residues. Germline trimming cut 7 bases from V and 0 bases from J; bases unmatched to any gene: 13. The chain's CDR3 is CASNPRGVSGSTDTQYF. The DNA of the CDR3 is TGTGCCAGCAATCCCCGCGGGGTTAGCGGGAGCACAGATACGCAGTATTTT.

V usage is TRBV15 and J usage is TRBJ2-5; no reliable D call. The end of the DNA is better explained by TRBJ2-7, so the J call may be wrong. The germline V gene encodes CDR1 LNHNV and CDR2 YYDKDF (reference sequence). This CDR3 has 16 residues. CDR3 bases: TGTGCCACCAGCACAATTATAGGCAGCCACATCTACGAGCAGTACTTC. It is translated as CATSTIIGSHIYEQYF.

This rearrangement joins TRBV30 to TRBJ1-1; 7 nucleotides line up with TRBD1. CDR1 and CDR2 (germline): GTSNPN, SVGIG (reference sequence). The CDR3 totals 13 residues. The ends lost 7 bases at V and 7 bases at J; junction bases unmatched: 12. CDR3 in amino acids: CAYRTGLPLEAFF. The DNA for the CDR3 is TGTGCCTACAGGACAGGACTCCCCCTTGAAGCTTTCTTT. The full variable domain, rest sourced from reference TRBV30 and TRBJ1-1, is SQTIHQWPATLVQPVGSPLSLECTVEGTSNPNLYWYRQAAGRGLQLLFYSVGIGQISSEVPQNLSASRPQDRQFILSSKKLLLSDSGFYLCAYRTGLPLEAFFGQGTRLTVV.

The sample holds one count of this clone. This chain links TRBV9 with TRBJ2-1; TRBD2 agrees at 10 bases. The CDR3 loop spans 14 amino acids. Losses at the gene ends were 0 bases for V and 6 bases for J; bases not matched to a gene: 0. Germline CDR1 is SGDLS and CDR2 is YYNGEE. In DNA form, the CDR3 reads TGTGCCAGCAGCGTAGTAGCGGGAGGCAATGAGCAGTTCTTC. Its protein is CASSVVAGGNEQFF.

The V gene is TRBV21-1, the J gene TRBJ2-7; TRBD2 is the table's D call, not checked against the DNA. TRBV21-1 is a listed pseudogene. This CDR3 has 15 amino acids. The CDR3 here is CARFLAGENTYEQYF. CDR3 bases: TGTGCCAGGTTCCTAGCGGGAGAGAACACCTACGAGCAGTACTTC.